A single T cell receptor (beta chain) is shown here with its context. The antigen remains unidentified. The germline V gene encodes CDR1 SGHTA and CDR2 FQGNSA. V was shortened by 0 bases and J by 8 bases, with 13 bases between the two germline ends. This CDR3 is 14 amino acids long. Libraries were prepared by immunoSEQ multiplex PCR; TCRdb keeps only in-frame clonotypes and omits some of them. The profile shows 90,000 to 130,000 clones, about 86% of them singletons. The data originate from a study of T cell responses to AZD1222 COVID-19 vaccine. In the study overall: Timing groups of about 4 and about 12 weeks for second doses were pooled.

Study observations and caveats: Donors, mostly white British, included more females; clonal diversity was possibly underestimated. Seropositive status at baseline applied to only five to seven AZD1222 recipients. Regions 160-218 and 743-854 held dominance among vaccine-associated CD4 TCRs, which spanned spike.

The material sequenced was peripheral blood, taken on day 0 of AZD1222 vaccination. V is TRBV7-2 and J is TRBJ1-2; D remains unclear. This TCR was recovered from an adult in good health. The CDR3 region is CASSLALSSRGYTF. The CDR3 region has the DNA TGTGCCAGCAGCTTAGCTCTTTCTTCGCGGGGCTACACCTTC.